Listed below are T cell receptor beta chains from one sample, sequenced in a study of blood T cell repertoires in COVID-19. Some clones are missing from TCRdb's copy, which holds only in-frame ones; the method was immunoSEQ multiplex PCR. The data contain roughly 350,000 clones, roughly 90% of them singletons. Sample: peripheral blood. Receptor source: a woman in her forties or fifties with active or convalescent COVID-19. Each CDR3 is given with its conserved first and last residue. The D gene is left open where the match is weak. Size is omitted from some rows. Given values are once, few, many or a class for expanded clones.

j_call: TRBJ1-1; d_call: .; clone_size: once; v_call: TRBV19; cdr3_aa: CASRWTANTEAFF; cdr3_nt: TGTGCCAGTAGGTGGACAGCGAACACTGAAGCTTTCTTT
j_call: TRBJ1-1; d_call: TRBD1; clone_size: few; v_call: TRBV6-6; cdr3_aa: CASSPGQGTRWTEAFF; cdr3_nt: TGTGCCAGCAGTCCGGGACAGGGGACTCGTTGGACTGAAGCTTTCTTT
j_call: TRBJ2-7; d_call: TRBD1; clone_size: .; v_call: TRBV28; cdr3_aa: CASSLGVQGDEQYF; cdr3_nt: TGTGCCAGCAGTTTGGGGGTACAGGGGGACGAGCAGTACTTC
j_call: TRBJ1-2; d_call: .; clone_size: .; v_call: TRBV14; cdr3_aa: CASSQGHPRENYGYTF; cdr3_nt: TGTGCCAGCAGCCAAGGACACCCTAGGGAGAACTATGGCTACACCTTC
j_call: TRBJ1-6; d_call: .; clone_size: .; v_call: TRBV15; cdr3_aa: CATSTRRGVAPLHF; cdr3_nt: TGTGCCACCAGCACTAGACGGGGGGTAGCGCCCCTCCACTTT
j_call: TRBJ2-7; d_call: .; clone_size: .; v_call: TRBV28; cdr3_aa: CASSPLDPTYEQYF; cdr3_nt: TGTGCCAGCAGCCCCCTAGACCCGACCTACGAGCAGTACTTC
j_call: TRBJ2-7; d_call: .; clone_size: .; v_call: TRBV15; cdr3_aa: CATSRGELGTYEQYF; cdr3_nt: TGTGCCACCAGCAGAGGGGAACTAGGAACCTACGAGCAGTACTTC
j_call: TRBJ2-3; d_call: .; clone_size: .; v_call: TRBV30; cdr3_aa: CACRRRGGTDTQYF; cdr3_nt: TGTGCCTGCCGTCGCCGGGGAGGCACAGATACGCAGTATTTT
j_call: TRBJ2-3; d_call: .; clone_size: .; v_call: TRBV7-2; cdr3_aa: CASSFSDREGDTQYF; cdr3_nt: TGTGCCAGCAGCTTCTCGGACCGAGAGGGAGATACGCAGTATTTT
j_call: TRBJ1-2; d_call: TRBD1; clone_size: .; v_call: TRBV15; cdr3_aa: CATSRLQGTGASGYTF; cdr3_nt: TGTGCCACCAGCAGACTGCAGGGGACAGGTGCCTCTGGCTACACCTTC
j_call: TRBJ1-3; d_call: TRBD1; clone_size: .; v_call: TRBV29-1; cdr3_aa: CSVGQGDTIYF; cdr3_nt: TGCAGCGTTGGACAGGGAGACACCATATATTTT
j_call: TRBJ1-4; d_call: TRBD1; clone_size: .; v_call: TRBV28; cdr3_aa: CASSQSGTASEKLFF; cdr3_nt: TGTGCCAGCAGTCAATCCGGGACAGCCTCTGAAAAACTGTTTTTT
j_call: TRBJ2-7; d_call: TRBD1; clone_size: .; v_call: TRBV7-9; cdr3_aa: CASASGTDYEQYF; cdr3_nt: TGTGCCAGCGCCTCAGGGACAGATTACGAGCAGTACTTC
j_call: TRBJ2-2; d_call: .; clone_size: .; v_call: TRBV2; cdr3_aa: CASSRGYSANTGELFF; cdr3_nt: TGTGCCAGCAGCCGAGGGTACTCCGCGAACACCGGGGAGCTGTTTTTT
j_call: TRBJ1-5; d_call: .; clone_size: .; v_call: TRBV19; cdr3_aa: CASSPGANQPQHF; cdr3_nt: TGTGCCAGTAGCCCGGGAGCCAATCAGCCCCAGCATTTT
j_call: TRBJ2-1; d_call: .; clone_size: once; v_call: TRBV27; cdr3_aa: CASSPGTYYNEQFF; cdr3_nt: TGTGCCAGCAGCCCCGGGACATACTACAATGAGCAGTTCTTC
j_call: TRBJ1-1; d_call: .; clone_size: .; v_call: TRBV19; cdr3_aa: CASSIVGALNTEAFF; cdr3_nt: TGTGCCAGTAGTATAGTCGGAGCCCTGAACACTGAAGCTTTCTTT
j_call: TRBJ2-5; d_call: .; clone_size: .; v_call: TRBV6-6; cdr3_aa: CASSLGRGPQETQYF; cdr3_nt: TGTGCCAGCAGCCTCGGGAGGGGGCCCCAAGAGACCCAGTACTTC
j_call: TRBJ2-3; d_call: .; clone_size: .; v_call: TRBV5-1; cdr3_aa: CASSPPTGRTDTQYF; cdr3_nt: TGCGCCAGCAGTCCACCGACAGGACGCACAGATACGCAGTATTTT
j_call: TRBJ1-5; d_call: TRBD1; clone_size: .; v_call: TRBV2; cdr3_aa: CASSGTGVGNQPQHF; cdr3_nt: TGTGCCAGCAGTGGGACAGGGGTCGGCAATCAGCCCCAGCATTTT
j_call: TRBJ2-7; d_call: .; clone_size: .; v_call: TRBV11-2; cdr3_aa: CASSPRRGNGYEQYF; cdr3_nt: TGTGCCAGCAGCCCAAGGCGCGGGAATGGGTACGAGCAGTACTTC
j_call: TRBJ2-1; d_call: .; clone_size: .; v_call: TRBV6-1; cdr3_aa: CASSENSRVYNEQFF; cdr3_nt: TGTGCCAGCAGTGAAAATTCCAGGGTTTACAATGAGCAGTTCTTC
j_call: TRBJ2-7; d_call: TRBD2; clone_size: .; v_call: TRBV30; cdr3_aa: CAWSFASGNSNEQYF; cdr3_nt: TGTGCCTGGAGTTTCGCTAGCGGGAATTCTAACGAGCAGTACTTC
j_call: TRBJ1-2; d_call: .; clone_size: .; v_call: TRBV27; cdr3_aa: CASSLDGRGLDGYTF; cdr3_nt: TGTGCCAGCAGTTTAGACGGCAGGGGCCTTGATGGCTACACCTTC
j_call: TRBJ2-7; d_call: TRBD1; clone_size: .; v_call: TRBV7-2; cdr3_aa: CASSYAGGPYEQYF; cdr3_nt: TGTGCCAGCAGCTACGCAGGGGGACCCTACGAGCAGTACTTC
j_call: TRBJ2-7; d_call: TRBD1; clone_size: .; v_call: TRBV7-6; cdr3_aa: CASSLALGQGLYEQYF; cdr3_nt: TGTGCCAGCAGCTTAGCGCTTGGACAGGGATTGTACGAGCAGTACTTC
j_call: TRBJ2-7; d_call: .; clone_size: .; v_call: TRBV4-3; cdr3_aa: CASSQAGHGYEQYF; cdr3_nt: TGCGCCAGCAGCCAAGCCGGACATGGCTACGAGCAGTACTTC
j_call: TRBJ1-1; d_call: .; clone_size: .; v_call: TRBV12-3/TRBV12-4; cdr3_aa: CASSLPGTEAFF; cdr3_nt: TGTGCCAGCAGCCTACCTGGTACTGAAGCTTTCTTT
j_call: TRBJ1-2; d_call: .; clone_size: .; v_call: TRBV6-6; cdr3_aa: CASSYHSSGYTF; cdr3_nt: TGTGCCAGCAGTTACCACAGCTCTGGCTACACCTTC
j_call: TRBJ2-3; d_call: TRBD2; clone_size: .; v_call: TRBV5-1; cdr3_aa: CASAFGGSTDTQYF; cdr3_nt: TGCGCCAGCGCTTTCGGGGGGAGCACAGATACGCAGTATTTT
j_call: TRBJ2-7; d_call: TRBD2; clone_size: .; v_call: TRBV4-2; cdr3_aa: CASSQEQGRAAHSYEQYF; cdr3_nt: TGTGCCAGCAGCCAAGAACAAGGGAGGGCAGCTCATTCCTACGAGCAGTACTTC
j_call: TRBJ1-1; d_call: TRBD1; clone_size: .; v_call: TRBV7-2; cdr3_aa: CASSLGGQGIGGAFF; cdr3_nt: TGTGCCAGCAGCTTAGGGGGACAGGGAATTGGAGGAGCTTTCTTT
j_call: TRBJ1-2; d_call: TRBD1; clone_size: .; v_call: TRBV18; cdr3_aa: CASSADRVIAYGYTF; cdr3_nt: TGTGCCAGCTCAGCGGACAGGGTCATTGCCTATGGCTACACCTTC
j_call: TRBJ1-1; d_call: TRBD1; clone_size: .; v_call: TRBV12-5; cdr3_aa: CASGPGGRTEAFF; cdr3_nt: TGTGCTAGTGGCCCAGGGGGCCGCACTGAAGCTTTCTTT
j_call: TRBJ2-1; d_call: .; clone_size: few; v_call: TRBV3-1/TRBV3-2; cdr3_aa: CASSHDRLNEQFF; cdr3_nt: TGTGCCAGCAGCCACGACAGGCTTAATGAGCAGTTCTTC
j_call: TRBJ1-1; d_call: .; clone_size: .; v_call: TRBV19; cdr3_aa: CASSMGRERGTEAFF; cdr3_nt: TGTGCCAGTAGTATGGGAAGGGAGCGCGGCACTGAAGCTTTCTTT
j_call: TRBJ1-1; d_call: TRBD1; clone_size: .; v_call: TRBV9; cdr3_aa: CASSLTGTGFTEAFF; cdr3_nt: TGTGCCAGCAGCTTAACCGGGACAGGGTTCACTGAAGCTTTCTTT
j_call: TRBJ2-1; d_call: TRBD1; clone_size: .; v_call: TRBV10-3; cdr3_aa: CAISAEGQGAREQFF; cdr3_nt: TGTGCCATCAGTGCGGAGGGACAGGGGGCGCGCGAGCAGTTCTTC
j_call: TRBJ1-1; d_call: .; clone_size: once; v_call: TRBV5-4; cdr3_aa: CASSLVRENTEAFF; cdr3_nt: TGTGCCAGCAGCTTGGTGCGGGAAAACACTGAAGCTTTCTTT
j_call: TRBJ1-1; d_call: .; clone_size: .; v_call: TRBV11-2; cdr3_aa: CASSRGKGLGTEAFF; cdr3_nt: TGTGCCAGCAGCCGCGGGAAGGGGCTGGGCACTGAAGCTTTCTTT
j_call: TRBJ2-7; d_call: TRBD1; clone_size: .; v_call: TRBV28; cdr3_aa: CASSASGWGQGGRYEQYF; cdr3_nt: TGTGCCAGCAGTGCCTCCGGTTGGGGACAGGGAGGCCGCTACGAGCAGTACTTC
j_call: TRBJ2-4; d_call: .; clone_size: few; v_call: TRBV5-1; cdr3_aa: CASSYRTVLAKNIQYF; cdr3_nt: TGCGCCAGCAGCTACCGGACAGTTCTAGCCAAAAACATTCAGTACTTC
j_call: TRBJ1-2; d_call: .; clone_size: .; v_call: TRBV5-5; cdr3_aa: CASSLAAGYGYTF; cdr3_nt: TGTGCCAGCAGCTTGGCGGCAGGGTATGGCTACACCTTC
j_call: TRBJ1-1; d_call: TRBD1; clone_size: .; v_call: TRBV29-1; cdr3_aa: CSVYGTGEGNTEAFF; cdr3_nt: TGCAGCGTCTACGGGACAGGGGAAGGGAACACTGAAGCTTTCTTT
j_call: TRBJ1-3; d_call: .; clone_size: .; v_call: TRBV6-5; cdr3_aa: CASSYSRQLSGNTIYF; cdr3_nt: TGTGCCAGCAGTTACTCGAGACAGTTGTCTGGAAACACCATATATTTT
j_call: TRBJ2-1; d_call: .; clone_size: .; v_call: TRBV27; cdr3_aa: CASSPSASYNEQFF; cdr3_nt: TGTGCCAGCAGTCCTAGCGCCAGCTACAATGAGCAGTTCTTC
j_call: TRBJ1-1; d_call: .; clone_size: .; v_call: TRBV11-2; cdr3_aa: CASRRQLNTEAFF; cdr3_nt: TGTGCCAGCAGGAGACAGCTAAACACTGAAGCTTTCTTT
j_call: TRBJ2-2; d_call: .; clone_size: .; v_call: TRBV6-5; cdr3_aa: CASTRVGLNTGELFF; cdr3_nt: TGTGCCAGCACCCGTGTGGGACTGAACACCGGGGAGCTGTTTTTT